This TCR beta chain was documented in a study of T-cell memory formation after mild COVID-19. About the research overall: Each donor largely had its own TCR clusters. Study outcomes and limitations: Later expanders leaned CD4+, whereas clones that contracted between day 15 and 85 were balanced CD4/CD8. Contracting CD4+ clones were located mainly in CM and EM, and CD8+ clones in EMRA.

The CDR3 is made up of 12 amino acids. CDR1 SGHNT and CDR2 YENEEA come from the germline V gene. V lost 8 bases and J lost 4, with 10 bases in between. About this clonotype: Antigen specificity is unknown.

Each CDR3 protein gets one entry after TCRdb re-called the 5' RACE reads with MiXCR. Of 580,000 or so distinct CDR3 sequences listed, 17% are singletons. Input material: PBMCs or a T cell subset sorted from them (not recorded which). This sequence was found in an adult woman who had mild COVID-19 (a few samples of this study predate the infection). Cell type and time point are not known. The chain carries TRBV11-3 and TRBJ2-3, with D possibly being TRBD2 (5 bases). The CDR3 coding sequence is TGTGCCAGCGTCCTAGCTGCAGATACGCAGTATTTT. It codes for CASVLAADTQYF.